One sample yielded the 32 T cell receptor beta chains listed below, sequenced in a study of blood T cells in healthy people across ages. A second PCR of about 7 to 12 cycles used a sample-barcoded 5' primer and a J-beta primer mix. TCRdb called the 5' RACE reads again in MiXCR, with one record for every CDR3 protein. The table records about 1.7 million distinct CDR3 sequences, approximately 28% of them present only once. Input material: blood. The origin of the receptors is a woman in her twenties or thirties in good health.

The sample holds many counts of this clonotype. This chain connects TRBV20-1 to TRBJ2-1; 9 bases are shared with TRBD2. Trimming cost V 3 bases and J 3 bases; bases outside gene matches: 9. The V gene's germline CDR1 is DFQATT and CDR2 SNEGSKA (reference sequence). The CDR3 loop spans 16 amino acids. CDR3 in amino acids: CSARDLTSGNYNEQFF. The CDR3 bases are TGCAGTGCTAGGGACTTGACTAGCGGAAACTACAATGAGCAGTTCTTC.

The chain recombines TRBV3-1 with TRBJ1-5; a weak D match, TRBD1 (5 bases). CDR1 is LGHDT, CDR2 YNNKEL, per germline (reference sequence). The CDR3 is made up of 14 amino acids. Trimming cost V 1 base and J 5 bases, with 9 bases left between them. CDR3 in DNA: TGTGCCAGCAGCCAAGGGGGGGACCATCAGCCCCAGCATTTT. It translates to CASSQGGDHQPQHF.

A single count supports this clonotype. The rearrangement joins TRBV28 to TRBJ2-5, with 8 bases identical to TRBD1. The ends lost 7 bases at V and 13 bases at J; junction bases unmatched: 23. Germline V gene lookup returns CDR1 MDHEN and CDR2 SYDVKM. This CDR3 region has 16 residues. The CDR3 loop is CASILYADRAFNERYF. Written as DNA, the CDR3 is TGTGCCAGCATCCTTTACGCGGACAGGGCTTTCAACGAGCGGTACTTC.

The genes are TRBV4-3 and TRBJ2-3, with 8 bases aligning to TRBD2. The length of the CDR3 is 16 residues. J lost 3 bases, V lost 0 bases, and 5 bases had no gene match. The germline V gene encodes CDR1 LGHNA and CDR2 YSLEER. In DNA, the CDR3 is TGCGCCAGCAGCCAAGATTACAGCGGGAGAACAGATACGCAGTATTTT. It yields the protein CASSQDYSGRTDTQYF.

J is TRBJ2-7 and V is TRBV12-3 or TRBV12-4, with D perhaps TRBD1 (6 bases). V was clipped by 5 bases and J by 4 bases, with 12 bases between them. The CDR3 runs to 13 residues. CDR3 residues: CASSGTFPYEQYF. The CDR3 DNA is TGTGCCAGCAGTGGGACATTCCCTTACGAGCAGTACTTC.

This clonotype has more than one count but fewer than ten. V is TRBV19 and J is TRBJ1-2; D gene ambiguous. Germline CDR1 and CDR2: LNHDA and SQIVND (reference sequence). The CDR3 loop spans 11 amino acids. With 5 bases removed from V and 6 bases from J, the gap between germline ends came to 7 bases. The CDR3 is CASSALNGYTF. The CDR3 nucleotides read TGTGCCAGTAGTGCCCTTAATGGCTACACCTTC.

The rearrangement joins TRBV2 to TRBJ2-5; the D is unclear. Germline CDR1 SNHLY, CDR2 FYNNEI. Trimming pared 8 bases from V and 5 bases from J, leaving 15 bases between. CDR3 length equals 13 residues. The DNA for the CDR3 is TGTGCCAGCTCGATCGGTGTTAGGGAGACCCAGTACTTC. Translating gives CASSIGVRETQYF. Complete variable domain (other parts from reference TRBV2 and TRBJ2-5): EPEVTQTPSHQVTQMGQEVILRCVPISNHLYFYWYRQILGQKVEFLVSFYNNEISEKSEIFDDQFSVERPDGSNFTLKIRSTKLEDSAMYFCASSIGVRETQYFGPGTRLLVL.

As concerns this clonotype: A single base separates this from a much larger clone, so it may be a read error. The chain uses TRBV11-2 and TRBJ2-4, with a weak D call TRBD2 (6 bases). The CDR3 length is 16 residues. Germline V gives CDR1 SGHAT, CDR2 FQNNGV. The CDR3 loop reads CASSLEAAGSQYGQYF. The CDR3 nucleotides are TGTGCCAGCAGCCTAGAGGCCGCCGGGAGTCAGTATGGGCAGTACTTC.

This clonotype was counted many times. The rearrangement uses TRBV6-2 or TRBV6-3 and TRBJ2-7; no firm D call. Per the germline V gene, CDR1 is MNHEY and CDR2 is SVGEGT. The CDR3 extends over 12 amino acids. V dropped 5 bases and J dropped 3 bases, with 8 bases sitting between them. The CDR3 here is CASSDWGYEQYF. Here the CDR3 DNA reads TGTGCCAGCAGTGACTGGGGCTACGAGCAGTACTTC.

As to this clonotype: This may be a read error: a much more frequent sequence differs by one nucleotide. The chain is built from TRBV9 and TRBJ2-1; the D gene is possibly TRBD2 (5 bases). Germline CDR1 is SGDLS and CDR2 is YYNGEE. This CDR3 contains 16 residues. Trimming took 7 bases from V and 8 from J, leaving 25 bases between them. This CDR3 is CASSRSPLGGYDEQFF. For the CDR3, the DNA is TGTGCCAGCTCTCGGAGTCCACTAGGAGGTTACGATGAGCAGTTCTTC. The variable domain in full, completed from reference TRBV9 and TRBJ2-1, reads DSGVTQTPKHLITATGQRVTLRCSPRSGDLSVYWYQQSLDQGLQFLIQYYNGEERAKGNILERFSAQQFPDLHSELNLSSLELGDSALYFCASSRSPLGGYDEQFFGPGTRLTVL.

V and J are TRBV6-5 and TRBJ2-1; TRBD2 is a possible D gene (6 bases). V lost 6 bases to trimming and J lost 3 bases, with 15 bases between them. Germline V gives CDR1 MNHEY, CDR2 SVGAGI. CDR3 length: 15 amino acids. CDR3 sequence (DNA): TGTGCCAGCAGCCCAACTAGCTCCTTCTACAATGAGCAGTTCTTC. Translating gives CASSPTSSFYNEQFF.

This clonotype occurred a few times. The chain uses TRBV29-1 and TRBJ2-1, with unresolved D. This CDR3 is 15 amino acids long. CDR1 SQVTM and CDR2 ANQGSEA come from the germline V gene. Trimming cost V 8 bases and J 0 bases, with 17 bases left between them. The CDR3 sequence is CSTEDDRTSYNEQFF. CDR3 DNA sequence: TGCAGCACTGAGGACGATCGCACCTCCTACAATGAGCAGTTCTTC.

The V gene is TRBV5-1, the J gene TRBJ1-1, with D possibly matching TRBD1 (6 bases). The V end lost 5 bases, the J end lost 4 bases, and 12 bases lay between the germline ends. CDR1 SGHRS and CDR2 YFSETQ come from the germline V gene. The CDR3 consists of 13 residues. CDR3 coding DNA: TGCGCCAGCAGAAATACAGGGAGCACTGAAGCTTTCTTT. Amino acids: CASRNTGSTEAFF.

The chain has TRBV5-1 and TRBJ1-2, with D tentatively TRBD1 (5 bases). CDR1 and CDR2 from the germline V gene are SGHRS and YFSETQ. Trimming pared 0 bases from V and 4 bases from J, leaving 13 bases between. This CDR3 contains 15 residues. The CDR3 here is CASSLELAGPYGYTF. CDR3 DNA: TGCGCCAGCAGCTTGGAATTGGCAGGGCCCTATGGCTACACCTTC.

As regards this clonotype: This may come from a read error, since a much larger clone is one base off. The V call is TRBV10-3, the J call TRBJ2-1; 11 bases agree with TRBD1. V shed 4 bases, J shed 10 bases, and the junction held 9 bases outside the gene matches. CDR3 length equals 15 residues. The germline V gene has CDR1 ENHRY and CDR2 SYGVKD. The CDR3 bases are TGTGCCATCAGTGGGGGACAGGGGGTGACCTACGAGCAGTTCTTC. It specifies CAISGGQGVTYEQFF.

Concerning this clonotype itself: Possible read error: a much larger clone is one base away. The chain is built from TRBV6-5 and TRBJ2-7, with D possibly matching TRBD1 (6 bases). The ends were cut back, 0 bases at V and 3 bases at J, with 15 bases in the middle. Per the germline V gene, CDR1 is MNHEY and CDR2 is SVGAGI. The CDR3 runs to 16 residues. The CDR3 DNA reads TGTGCCAGCAGTTACTCGAGGGACATGCAGAGCTACGAGCAGTACTTC. Encoded protein: CASSYSRDMQSYEQYF.

This clonotype turned up a few times. The J gene is TRBJ2-1, the V gene TRBV12-3 or TRBV12-4, with 11 bases aligning to TRBD2. The length of the CDR3 is 14 residues. With V trimmed by 6 bases and J by 10 bases, 8 bases remained unmatched. In DNA form, the CDR3 reads TGTGCCAGCAGGAATAGCGGGGGGGCTTACGAGCAGTTCTTC. Protein: CASRNSGGAYEQFF.

This clonotype occurred once. Mismatch with germline at one junction end may stem from a read error. The V and J genes are TRBV7-4 and TRBJ1-5; 7 nucleotides align to TRBD1. The CDR3 runs 14 residues. CDR1 and CDR2 from the germline V gene are SGHVT and SQSDAQ. Here the CDR3 reads CASRPLQGNQPRHF. CDR3 coding DNA: TGTGCCAGCAGGCCGCTACAGGGGAATCAGCCCCGGCATTTT.

This clonotype was observed a handful of times. The J gene is TRBJ2-7, the V gene TRBV12-3 or TRBV12-4; the match to TRBD2 covers 7 bases. The length of the CDR3 is 19 residues. V dropped 2 bases and J dropped 2; count of bases not matched to a gene: 18. The CDR3 nucleotides read TGTGCCAGCAGTTTAAGGTATAGCTACCCCGGGACTACCGCCTACGAGCAGTACTTC. Amino acid sequence: CASSLRYSYPGTTAYEQYF.

Comments on this clonotype: A much larger clone differs from this one at a single base, so this may be a read error. The rearrangement links TRBV5-1 to TRBJ1-4; weak D call: TRBD1 (5 bases). V was pared by 1 base and J by 10 bases, with 17 bases between. Germline V gene data show CDR1 as SGHRS and CDR2 as YFSETQ. The CDR3 is made up of 15 amino acids. Here the CDR3 reads CASSLRGVGDGKLFF. In DNA, the CDR3 is TGCGCCAGCAGCTTGAGAGGGGTGGGTGATGGAAAACTGTTTTTT.

This clonotype was counted a few times. V and J are TRBV12-3 or TRBV12-4 and TRBJ1-2; D is unresolved. This CDR3 has 13 amino acids. V was trimmed by 2 bases and J by 6 bases, leaving 10 bases between them. The CDR3, as DNA: TGTGCCAGCAGTTTAAGAGTTATTCATGGCTACACCTTC. As protein: CASSLRVIHGYTF.

The chain carries TRBV15 and TRBJ2-2; D uncertain. Between the trimmed V and J ends, which lost 1 base and 6 bases, there was a span of 9 bases. This CDR3 contains 14 residues. Per germline, CDR1 LNHNV and CDR2 YYDKDF (reference sequence). CDR3 nucleotide sequence: TGTGCCACCAGCAGAGTTGAGGTTCCCGGGGAGCTGTTTTTT. This codes for CATSRVEVPGELFF.

This clonotype was seen a few times. The chain uses TRBV2 and TRBJ2-5; D possibly uses TRBD1 or TRBD2 (5 bases each). V was clipped by 7 bases and J by 11 bases, with 26 bases between them. The CDR3 is 15 amino acids. Germline lookup yields CDR1 SNHLY and CDR2 FYNNEI. The CDR3: CASKGSGSPLQEQYF. CDR3 nucleotide sequence: TGTGCCAGCAAGGGGTCGGGATCCCCACTACAAGAGCAGTACTTC.

The chain is built from TRBV5-1 and TRBJ2-5; a weak D match, TRBD2 (5 bases). V was cut by 0 bases and J by 1 base, with 19 bases left in between. The CDR3 loop spans 18 amino acids. Germline V gene data show CDR1 as SGHRS and CDR2 as YFSETQ. The CDR3 nucleotides are TGCGCCAGCAGCTTGGGGGCGCACAGCGGACGATCCCAAGAGACCCAGTACTTC. Translating it yields CASSLGAHSGRSQETQYF.

This clonotype was seen more than once but under ten times. The chain combines TRBV5-5 with TRBJ2-5; D remains ambiguous. The V end was cut by 0 bases, the J end by 2 bases, with 11 bases between. In germline, CDR1 is SGHKS, CDR2 YYEKEE (reference sequence). The CDR3 is 15 amino acids. The CDR3 DNA is TGTGCCAGCAGCTTGGCGGTAGCAGCACAAGAGACCCAGTACTTC. This translates into CASSLAVAAQETQYF. The complete variable domain, with remaining parts taken from reference TRBV5-5 and TRBJ2-5, reads DAGVTQSPTHLIKTRGQQVTLRCSPISGHKSVSWYQQVLGQGPQFIFQYYEKEERGRGNFPDRFSARQFPNYSSELNVNALLLGDSALYLCASSLAVAAQETQYFGPGTRLLVL.

For the CDR3, the DNA is TGCAGTGCTGGACTAGCGGAAACGTACAATGAGCAGTTCTTC. Protein product: CSAGLAETYNEQFF. The chain couples TRBV20-1 to TRBJ2-1, with 10 bases lining up with TRBD2. Germline lookup yields CDR1 DFQATT and CDR2 SNEGSKA (reference sequence). This CDR3 comprises 14 residues. Trimming at V came to 5 bases and at J to 4 bases, leaving 5 bases not matched to a gene.

The chain employs TRBV5-4 and TRBJ1-2, with D unresolved. The germline CDR1 and CDR2 sequences are SGHNT and YYREEE (reference sequence). The ends were cut back, 4 bases at V and 9 bases at J, with 16 bases in the middle. CDR3 length equals 13 residues. In nucleotides, the CDR3 is TGTGCCAGCAGCCCCTCACGTCTTCTGCGCTACACCTTC. Translation: CASSPSRLLRYTF.

V and J are TRBV15 and TRBJ1-5; D unclear. The CDR3 extends over 12 amino acids. Germline V gene lookup returns CDR1 LNHNV and CDR2 YYDKDF (reference sequence). V lost 8 bases to trimming and J lost 6 bases, with 11 bases between them. CDR3 in amino acids: CATGEWGQPQHF. The CDR3 DNA reads TGTGCCACCGGAGAGTGGGGTCAGCCCCAGCATTTT.

This clonotype was recorded a few times. The chain recombines TRBV9 with TRBJ2-7; D is unresolved. The CDR3 contains 16 residues. CDR1 and CDR2 from the germline V gene are SGDLS and YYNGEE. The germline V and J ends were trimmed by 0 bases and 0 bases, with 13 bases remaining between them. In DNA form, the CDR3 reads TGTGCCAGCAGCGTAGATCCAGTTCTGAGCTCCTACGAGCAGTACTTC. Amino acid sequence: CASSVDPVLSSYEQYF.

A few counts support this clonotype. The chain is built from TRBV7-9 and TRBJ2-7; D remains unclear. This CDR3 is 12 amino acids long. Germline CDR1 is SEHNR and CDR2 is FQNEAQ (reference sequence). V was pared by 5 bases and J by 10 bases, with 15 bases between. The CDR3, as DNA: TGTGCCAGCAGCCCCAGCGTCGGGTCCCAGTACTTC. Protein: CASSPSVGSQYF.

The chain carries TRBV5-5 and TRBJ2-3; no clear D gene. Trimming cost V 2 bases and J 1 base, with 8 bases left between them. Germline CDR1 reads SGHKS; CDR2 reads YYEKEE (reference sequence). The length of the CDR3 is 14 residues. The CDR3 sequence is CASSFGDGTDTQYF. CDR3 nucleotide sequence: TGTGCCAGCAGCTTTGGAGACGGCACAGATACGCAGTATTTT.

J is TRBJ2-7 and V is TRBV6-5; perhaps TRBD2 as D (5 bases). The CDR3 totals 16 residues. Germline CDR1 reads MNHEY; CDR2 reads SVGAGI. V lost 4 bases to trimming and J lost 2 bases, with 18 bases between them. As DNA, the CDR3 is TGTGCCAGCAGTTCCGGACTGTCCTTCCGTGCCTACGAGCAGTACTTC. Translation gives CASSSGLSFRAYEQYF.